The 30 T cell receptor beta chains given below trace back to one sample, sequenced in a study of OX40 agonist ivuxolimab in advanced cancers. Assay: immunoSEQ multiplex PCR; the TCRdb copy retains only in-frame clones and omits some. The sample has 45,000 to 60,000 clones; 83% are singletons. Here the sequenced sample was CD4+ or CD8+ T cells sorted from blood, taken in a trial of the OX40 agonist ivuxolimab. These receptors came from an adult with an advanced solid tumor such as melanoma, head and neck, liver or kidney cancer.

The CDR3 region is CASSPREGRYNEQFF. CDR3 nucleotide sequence: TGCGCCAGCAGCCCGCGGGAGGGCCGTTACAATGAGCAGTTCTTC. This sequence joins TRBV5-1 and TRBJ2-1; 9 bases fit TRBD2. This CDR3 contains 15 residues. The V segment lost 4 bases and the J segment 4 bases; nucleotides outside the gene matches: 6. The germline V gene encodes CDR1 SGHRS and CDR2 YFSETQ.

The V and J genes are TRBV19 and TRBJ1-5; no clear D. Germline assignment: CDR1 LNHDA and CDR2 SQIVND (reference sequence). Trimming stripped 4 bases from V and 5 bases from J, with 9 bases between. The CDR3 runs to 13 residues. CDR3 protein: CASSRVVDQPQHF. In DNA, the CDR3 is TGTGCCAGTAGTAGGGTGGTTGATCAGCCCCAGCATTTT.

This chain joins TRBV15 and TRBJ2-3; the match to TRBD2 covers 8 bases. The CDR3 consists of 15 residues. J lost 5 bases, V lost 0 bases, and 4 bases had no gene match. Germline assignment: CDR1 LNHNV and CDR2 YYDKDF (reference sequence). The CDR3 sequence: CATSRDGLAGDTQYF. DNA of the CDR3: TGTGCCACCAGCAGAGATGGGCTAGCGGGAGATACGCAGTATTTT.

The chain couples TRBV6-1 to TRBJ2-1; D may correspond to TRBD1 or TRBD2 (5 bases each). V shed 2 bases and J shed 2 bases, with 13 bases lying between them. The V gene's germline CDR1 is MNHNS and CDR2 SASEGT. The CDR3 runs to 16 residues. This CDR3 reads CASSERGRTAYNEQFF. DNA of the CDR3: TGTGCCAGCAGTGAAAGGGGACGCACAGCCTACAATGAGCAGTTCTTC.

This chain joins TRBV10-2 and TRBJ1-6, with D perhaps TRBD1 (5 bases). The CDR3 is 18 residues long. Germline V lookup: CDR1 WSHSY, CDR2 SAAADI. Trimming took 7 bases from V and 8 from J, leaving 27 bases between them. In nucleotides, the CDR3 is TGCGCCAGCAAGAGGGGAGGGGTCGGAGCGTTTCAGGATTCACCCCTCCACTTT. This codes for CASKRGGVGAFQDSPLHF.

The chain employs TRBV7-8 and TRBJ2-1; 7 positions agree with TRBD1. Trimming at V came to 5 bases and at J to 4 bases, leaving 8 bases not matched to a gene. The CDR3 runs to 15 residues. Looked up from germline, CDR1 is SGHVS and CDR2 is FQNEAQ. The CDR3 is CASSPPGTAYNEQFF. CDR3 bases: TGTGCCAGCAGCCCACCGGGGACAGCGTACAATGAGCAGTTCTTC.

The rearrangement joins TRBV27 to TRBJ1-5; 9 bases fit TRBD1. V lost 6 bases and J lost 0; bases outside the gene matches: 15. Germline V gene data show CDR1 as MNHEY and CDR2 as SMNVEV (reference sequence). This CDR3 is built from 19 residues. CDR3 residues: CASSPGQGYFGYSNQPQHF. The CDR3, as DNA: TGTGCCAGCAGCCCGGGACAGGGTTATTTCGGCTATAGCAATCAGCCCCAGCATTTT.

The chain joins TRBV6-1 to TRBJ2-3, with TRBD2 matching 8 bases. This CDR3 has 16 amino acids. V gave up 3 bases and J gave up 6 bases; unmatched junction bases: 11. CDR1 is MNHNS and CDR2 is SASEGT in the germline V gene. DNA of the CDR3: TGTGCCAGCAGTGACATGGGGCGGGAGGTCGTCGATACGCAGTATTTT. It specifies CASSDMGREVVDTQYF.

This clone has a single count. The CDR3 spells CASSLTGIGNTIYF. The CDR3 DNA sequence: TGTGCCAGCAGCCTAACAGGGATTGGAAACACCATATATTTT. The V call is TRBV7-9, the J call TRBJ1-3; maybe TRBD1 (6 bases). Germline V CDR1 and CDR2: SEHNR, FQNEAQ (reference sequence). The CDR3 length is 14 residues. V was clipped by 5 bases and J by 3 bases, with 11 bases between them.

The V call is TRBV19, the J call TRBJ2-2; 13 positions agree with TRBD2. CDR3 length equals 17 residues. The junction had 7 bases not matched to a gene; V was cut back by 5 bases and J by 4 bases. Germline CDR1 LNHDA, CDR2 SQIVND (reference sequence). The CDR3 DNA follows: TGTGCCAGTAGTCATCCATGGACTAGCGGGAGCACCGGGGAGCTGTTTTTT. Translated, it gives CASSHPWTSGSTGELFF.

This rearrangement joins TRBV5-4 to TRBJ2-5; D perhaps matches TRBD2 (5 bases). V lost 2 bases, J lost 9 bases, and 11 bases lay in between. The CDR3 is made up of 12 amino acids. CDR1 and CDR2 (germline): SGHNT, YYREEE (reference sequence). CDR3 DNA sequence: TGTGCCAGCAGCTTCGACCAGAGGGCCCAGTACTTC. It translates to CASSFDQRAQYF. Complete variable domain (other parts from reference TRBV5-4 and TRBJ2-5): ETGVTQSPTHLIKTRGQQVTLRCSSQSGHNTVSWYQQALGQGPQFIFQYYREEENGRGNFPPRFSGLQFPNYSSELNVNALELDDSALYLCASSFDQRAQYFGPGTRLLVL.

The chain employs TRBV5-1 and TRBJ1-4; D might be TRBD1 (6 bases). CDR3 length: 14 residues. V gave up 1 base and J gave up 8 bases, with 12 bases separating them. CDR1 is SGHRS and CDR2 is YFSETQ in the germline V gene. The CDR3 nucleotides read TGCGCCAGCAGCTTGCAAGGGGGTTGGGAAAAACTGTTTTTT. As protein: CASSLQGGWEKLFF.

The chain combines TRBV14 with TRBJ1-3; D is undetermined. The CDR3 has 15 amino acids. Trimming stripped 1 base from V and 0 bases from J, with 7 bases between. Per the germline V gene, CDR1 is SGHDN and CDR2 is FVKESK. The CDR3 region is CASSQGRISGNTIYF. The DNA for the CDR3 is TGTGCCAGCAGCCAAGGACGGATCTCTGGAAACACCATATATTTT.

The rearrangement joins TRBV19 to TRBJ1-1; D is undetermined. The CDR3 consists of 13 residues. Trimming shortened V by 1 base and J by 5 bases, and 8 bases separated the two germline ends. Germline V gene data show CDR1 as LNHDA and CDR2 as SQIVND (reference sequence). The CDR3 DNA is TGTGCCAGTAGTATAGCCTCGGGTACTGAAGCTTTCTTT. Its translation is CASSIASGTEAFF.

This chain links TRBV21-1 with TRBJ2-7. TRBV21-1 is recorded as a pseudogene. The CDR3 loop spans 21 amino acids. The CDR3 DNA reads TGTGCCAGCAGCAAACAGGAGCGACAGCTGGGCCATAGCGAGTATTCCTACGAGCAGTACTTC. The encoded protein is CASSKQERQLGHSEYSYEQYF.

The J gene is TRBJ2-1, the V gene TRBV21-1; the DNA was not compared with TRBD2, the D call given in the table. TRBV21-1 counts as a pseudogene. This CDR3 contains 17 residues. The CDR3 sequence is CASSKAKGLAGVGEQFF. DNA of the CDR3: TGTGCCAGCAGCAAAGCGAAAGGACTAGCGGGAGTCGGGGAGCAGTTCTTC.

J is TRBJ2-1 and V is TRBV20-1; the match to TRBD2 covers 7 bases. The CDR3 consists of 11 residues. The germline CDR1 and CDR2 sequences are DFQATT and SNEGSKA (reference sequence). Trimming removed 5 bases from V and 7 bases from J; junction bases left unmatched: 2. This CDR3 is CSAWTRNEQFF. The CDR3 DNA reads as TGCAGTGCTTGGACTAGGAATGAGCAGTTCTTC.

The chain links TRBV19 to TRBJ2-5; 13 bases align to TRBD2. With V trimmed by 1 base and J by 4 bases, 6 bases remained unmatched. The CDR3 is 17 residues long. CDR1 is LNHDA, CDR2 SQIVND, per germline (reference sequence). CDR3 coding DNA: TGTGCCAGTAGTATAGGGAAGACTAGCGGGAGGCGAGAGACCCAGTACTTC. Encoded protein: CASSIGKTSGRRETQYF.

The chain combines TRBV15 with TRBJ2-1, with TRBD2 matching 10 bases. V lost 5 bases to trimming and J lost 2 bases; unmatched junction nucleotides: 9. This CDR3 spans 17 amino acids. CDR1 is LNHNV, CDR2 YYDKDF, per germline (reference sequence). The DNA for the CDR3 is TGTGCCACCAGCGGGGCAGGGACTAGCGCGCCCTACAATGAGCAGTTCTTC. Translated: CATSGAGTSAPYNEQFF.

CDR3 amino acids: CAWSGGAVTEAFF. The CDR3 DNA follows: TGTGCCTGGAGCGGGGGAGCTGTCACTGAAGCTTTCTTT. The rearrangement joins TRBV30 to TRBJ1-1; weak D call: TRBD1 (5 bases). V was trimmed by 3 bases and J by 4 bases, leaving 12 bases between them. The CDR3 is made up of 13 amino acids. The germline CDR1 and CDR2 sequences are GTSNPN and SVGIG (reference sequence).

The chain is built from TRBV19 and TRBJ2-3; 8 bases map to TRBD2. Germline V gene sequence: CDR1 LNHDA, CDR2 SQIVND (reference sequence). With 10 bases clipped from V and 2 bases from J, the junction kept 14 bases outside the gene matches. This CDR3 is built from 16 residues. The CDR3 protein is CATKKGLAGTTDTQYF. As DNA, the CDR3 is TGTGCCACCAAGAAAGGTTTAGCGGGGACCACAGATACGCAGTATTTT.

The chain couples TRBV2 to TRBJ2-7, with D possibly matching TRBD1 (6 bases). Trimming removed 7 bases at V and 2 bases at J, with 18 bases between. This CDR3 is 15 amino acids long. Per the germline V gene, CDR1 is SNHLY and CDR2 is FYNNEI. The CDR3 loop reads CASTEGGHSPYEQYF. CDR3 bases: TGTGCCAGCACCGAAGGGGGTCATTCCCCCTACGAGCAGTACTTC.

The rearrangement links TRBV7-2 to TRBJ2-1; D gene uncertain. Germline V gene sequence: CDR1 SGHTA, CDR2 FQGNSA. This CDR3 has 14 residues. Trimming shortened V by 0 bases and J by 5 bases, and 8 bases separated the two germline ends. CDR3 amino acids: CASSLALANNEQFF. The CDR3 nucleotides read TGTGCCAGCAGCTTAGCTCTGGCGAACAATGAGCAGTTCTTC. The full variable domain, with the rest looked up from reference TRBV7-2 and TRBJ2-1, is GAGVSQSPSNKVTEKGKDVELRCDPISGHTALYWYRQSLGQGLEFLIYFQGNSAPDKSGLPSDRFSAERTGGSVSTLTIQRTQQEDSAVYLCASSLALANNEQFFGPGTRLTVL.

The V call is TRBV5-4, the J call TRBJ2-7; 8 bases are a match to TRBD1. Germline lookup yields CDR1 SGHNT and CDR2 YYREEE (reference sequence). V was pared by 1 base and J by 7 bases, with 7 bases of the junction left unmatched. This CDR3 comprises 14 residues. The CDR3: CASSLQQGEREQYF. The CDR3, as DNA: TGTGCCAGCAGCTTGCAACAGGGGGAGAGGGAGCAGTACTTC.

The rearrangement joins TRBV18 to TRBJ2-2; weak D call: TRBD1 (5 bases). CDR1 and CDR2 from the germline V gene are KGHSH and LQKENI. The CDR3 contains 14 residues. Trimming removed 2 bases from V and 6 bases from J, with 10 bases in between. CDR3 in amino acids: CASSPGAQAGELFF. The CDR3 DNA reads TGTGCCAGCTCACCAGGGGCCCAAGCCGGGGAGCTGTTTTTT.

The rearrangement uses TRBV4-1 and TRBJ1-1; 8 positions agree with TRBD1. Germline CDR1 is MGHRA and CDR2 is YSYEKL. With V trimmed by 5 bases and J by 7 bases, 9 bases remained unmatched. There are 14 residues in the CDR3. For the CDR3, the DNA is TGCGCCAGCAGCTTCGACAGGGGCGGTGTTGAAGCTTTCTTT. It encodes CASSFDRGGVEAFF.

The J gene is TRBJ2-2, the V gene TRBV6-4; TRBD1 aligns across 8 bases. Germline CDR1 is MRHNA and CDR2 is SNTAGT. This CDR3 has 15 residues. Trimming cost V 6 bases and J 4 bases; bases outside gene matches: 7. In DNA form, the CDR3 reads TGTGCCAGCAGCCCGACAGGGGTTTTCACCGGGGAGCTGTTTTTT. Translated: CASSPTGVFTGELFF.

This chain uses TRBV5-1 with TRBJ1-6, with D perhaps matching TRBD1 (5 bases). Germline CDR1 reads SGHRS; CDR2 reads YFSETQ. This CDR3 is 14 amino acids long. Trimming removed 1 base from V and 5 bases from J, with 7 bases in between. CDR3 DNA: TGCGCCAGCAGCTTGTCGGGGGATAATTCACCCCTCCACTTT. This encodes CASSLSGDNSPLHF.

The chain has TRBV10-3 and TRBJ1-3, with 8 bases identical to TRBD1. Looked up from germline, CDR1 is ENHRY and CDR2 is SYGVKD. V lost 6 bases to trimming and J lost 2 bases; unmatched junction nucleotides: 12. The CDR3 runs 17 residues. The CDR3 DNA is TGTGCCATCAGCCCTCATGGGGACAGGATGACTGGAAACACCATATATTTT. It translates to CAISPHGDRMTGNTIYF.

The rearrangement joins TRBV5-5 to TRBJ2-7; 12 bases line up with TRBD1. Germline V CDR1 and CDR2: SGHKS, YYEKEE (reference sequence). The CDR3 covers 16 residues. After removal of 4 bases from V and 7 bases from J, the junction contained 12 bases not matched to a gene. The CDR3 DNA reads TGTGCCAGCAGCCCATATGGGACAGGGGGCGCGGGGGAGCAGTACTTC. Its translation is CASSPYGTGGAGEQYF. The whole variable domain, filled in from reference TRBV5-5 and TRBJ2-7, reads DAGVTQSPTHLIKTRGQQVTLRCSPISGHKSVSWYQQVLGQGPQFIFQYYEKEERGRGNFPDRFSARQFPNYSSELNVNALLLGDSALYLCASSPYGTGGAGEQYFGPGTRLTVT.